What follows is one T cell receptor (beta chain) and its context. Germline assignment: CDR1 MGHRA and CDR2 YSYEKL. V was shortened by 1 base and J by 2 bases, with 11 bases between the two germline ends. The CDR3 loop spans 15 amino acids. Assay runs were performed at deep level. Only in-frame clones appear in the TCRdb table, and some are missing; sequencing was by immunoSEQ multiplex PCR. The data show about 110,000 clones, more than 65% seen once. The sample is drawn from a study of shared clonotypes between healthy human individuals. The receptor's source is a woman aged 25 to 39 in good health. Input material: memory CD8+ T cells sorted from blood. Subset meaning: CD45RO+ cells pooled with CCR7-negative TemRA cells. The V and J genes are TRBV4-1 and TRBJ2-5; the D is unclear. CDR3 sequence reads: CASSQVLEFQETQYF. The CDR3 region has the DNA TGCGCCAGCAGCCAAGTATTAGAGTTTCAAGAGACCCAGTACTTC.